This TCR beta chain came from a study of CD8+CD57+ T cells in acquired aplastic anemia. Study details: Quantities of DNA derived from sorted CD4+ and CD8+ cells averaged roughly 3 ug. Overall study findings and caveats: Roughly 30 CD8+ CDR3 sequences occurred in both the patients and the controls.

CDR1 and CDR2 from the germline V gene are MNHEY and SVGEGT. The CDR3 has 15 residues. The V end lost 2 bases, the J end lost 2 bases, and 13 bases lay between the germline ends. This clonotype has a count of ten or more. Its antigen is not identified. Genomic DNA, the template, was used for profiling of the TCR beta VDJ and CDR3. One entry per CDR3 protein, called by TCRdb with MiXCR from the reads. The repertoire has roughly 130,000 distinct CDR3 sequences, around 46% of them found once; the top ten carry under 3%. Sequencing used sorted CD4+, CD8+, or CD8+CD57+ T cells (not recorded which) from PBMCs. This TCR was sampled from a human donor in good health, serving as a control. This sequence joins TRBV6-2 or TRBV6-3 and TRBJ2-7; D is undetermined. For the CDR3, the DNA is TGTGCCAGCAGTTACCGACATTTCAGCACCTACGAGCAGTACTTC. Translated: CASSYRHFSTYEQYF.